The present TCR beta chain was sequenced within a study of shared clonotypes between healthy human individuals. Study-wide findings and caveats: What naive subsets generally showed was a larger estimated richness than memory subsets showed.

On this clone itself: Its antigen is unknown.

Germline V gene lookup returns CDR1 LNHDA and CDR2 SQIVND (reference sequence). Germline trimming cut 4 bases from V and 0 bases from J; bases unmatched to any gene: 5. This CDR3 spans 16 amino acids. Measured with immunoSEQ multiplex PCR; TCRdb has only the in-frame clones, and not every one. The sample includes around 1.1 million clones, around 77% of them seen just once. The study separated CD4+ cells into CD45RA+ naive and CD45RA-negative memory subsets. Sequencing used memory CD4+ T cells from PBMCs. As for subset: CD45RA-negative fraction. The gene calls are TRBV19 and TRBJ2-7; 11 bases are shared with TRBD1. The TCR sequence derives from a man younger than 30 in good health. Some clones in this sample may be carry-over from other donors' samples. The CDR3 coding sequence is TGTGCCAGTAGTAGAGGGACAGGGGGAAGCTCCTACGAGCAGTACTTC. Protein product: CASSRGTGGSSYEQYF.